This TCR beta chain was retrieved from a study of identical twins (dated by TCRdb to 2016 to 2017). In terms of the full investigation: The study deep-sequenced TCR alpha and beta repertoires from monozygotic twins, unrelated adults of various ages and cord blood to test whether fetal clonotypes persist. To rule out contamination, the twin experiments were replicated at different times with different library preparation protocols.

Only healthy Caucasian donors were included. Three unrelated non-twin adults were additionally sequenced: a male aged 18 to 30, a male aged 50 to 60 and a female aged 50 to 60. Miltenyi CD45RO+ enrichment and human naive T-cell isolation kits were used to isolate memory (CD45RO+) and naive T cells from PBMC. Library preparation used 5' RACE. The sequencer was an Illumina HiSeq 2000. Template switching introduced a universal primer binding site; the final cDNA contained a unique molecular identifier, enabling accurate counting of TCR cDNA molecules. Specific primers in the conserved constant-segment region were used to synthesize first-strand cDNA for TCR alpha and beta chains. To control for contamination, every cDNA library carried two barcodes: a SMART-Mk sample barcode plus Illumina barcodes. TruSeq adapter sequences and Illumina sample barcodes were added in two successive PCR steps. The Illumina HiSeq platform was used with custom primers to sequence TCR alpha and beta cDNA libraries. On the study's bioinformatics: MiGEC processed the raw reads to extract unique molecular identifiers, while MiXCR was used to determine the CDR3 positions. Recombination models were inferred per individual with the repgenHMM and IGoR tools using an EM algorithm. Shared clonotypes were analyzed with the tcR package in R, and sharing was normalized by the product of cloneset sizes. Out-of-frame nonproductive sequences were analyzed to study raw recombination free of thymic and clonal selection effects. TCRdb reprocessed the public reads (quality trimming at Q25 with fastp, clone calling with MiXCR) and kept in-frame beta chains. CDR3 protein sequences are deduplicated, and each keeps its most common genes and DNA. TCRdb, not the original authors, processed these V and J calls. Here the sample has roughly 350,000 distinct CDR3 sequences; approximately 8.7% occur a single time. The ten largest account for over 7% of the sample.

From cysteine to phenylalanine, the CDR3 is 13 amino acids long. Of the read, only the CDR3 DNA is kept; its 39 bases are in frame from base 1. V lost 4 bases and J lost 4 bases; the stretch between them is 8 bases long. Overall study results and their limits: Conclusions relied on cross-sectional statistical analysis, since the same donors could not be followed over many years. In monozygotic twins, out-of-frame TCR alpha sharing was systematically underestimated by recombination models, although the models agreed with sharing between unrelated individuals. Zero-insertion analyses could be partly confounded by invariant T cells such as MAIT and iNKT, though diverse VJ usage argued against such confounding for most clonotypes. In beta out-of-frame sequences, excess twin sharing was weaker, because having fewer shared sequences lowered the signal-to-noise ratio. Fewer insertions were carried by abundant cord blood beta clonotypes; a weaker similar trend was observed in young adult naive repertoires, while no such trend was observed in memory repertoires. Out-of-frame TCR alpha sequences shared between twins showed an excess of low generation-probability sequences compared with coincidental sharing between unrelated individuals.

This clonotype has more than one count but fewer than ten. Its antigen is not yet known. No base qualities exist here, and no much larger clone lies one base off it. Recombination connected TRBV12-3 or TRBV12-4 to TRBJ1-5; no D gene call is confident. The sequenced material came from naive T cells sorted from blood. This sample's cell subset or site label indicates: cells isolated with a human naive T-cell isolation kit. The origin of this receptor is a woman aged 45-65 years in good health. The DNA sequence is as follows: TGTGCCAGCAGTTCAGACCAGAATCAGCCCCAGCATTTT. Its coded protein is CASSSDQNQPQHF.